Presented here are 32 T cell receptor beta chains from one specimen sequenced in a study of Graves' ophthalmopathy and Graves' hyperthyroidism. The authors amplified TCR beta CDR3 regions, and they did so from RNA transcripts for repertoire sequencing. After a first-round RT-PCR with HTBI primers, a second-round multiplex PCR was run. One entry per CDR3 protein, called by TCRdb with MiXCR from the multiplex PCR reads. The sample lists roughly 610,000 distinct CDR3 sequences, about 24% occurring once. Sequences were obtained from peripheral blood. These TCRs come from a young woman with stable Graves' hyperthyroidism. Some clones in this sample may be carry-over from other donors' samples.

This clonotype appeared many times. The chain uses TRBV2 and TRBJ1-6; D is possibly TRBD1 (6 bases). Trimming took 2 bases from V and 11 from J, leaving 10 bases between them. Germline CDR1 and CDR2: SNHLY and FYNNEI. The CDR3 extends over 13 amino acids. The CDR3 sequence: CASSEHRDAPLHF. CDR3 sequence (DNA): TGTGCCAGCAGTGAACACAGGGATGCACCCCTCCACTTT.

This clonotype was seen only a few times. The J gene is TRBJ2-7, the V gene TRBV6-5; no definite D call. Per germline, CDR1 MNHEY and CDR2 SVGAGI. This CDR3 spans 12 amino acids. V was clipped by 5 bases and J by 4 bases, with 9 bases between them. For the CDR3, the DNA is TGTGCCAGCAGTAACGGCGGATACGAGCAGTACTTC. Protein sequence: CASSNGGYEQYF.

As to this clonotype: This may be a read error, as it is one base from a much larger clone. The genes are TRBV6-5 and TRBJ1-2; 8 bases agree with TRBD1. Germline V gene lookup returns CDR1 MNHEY and CDR2 SVGAGI. The CDR3 length is 15 residues. CDR3 loop: CASSYRTGRMGGYSF. Here the CDR3 DNA reads TGTGCCAGCAGTTACAGGACAGGGAGAATGGGAGGCTACAGCTTC.

There are a few counts of this clonotype. The chain couples TRBV11-2 to TRBJ2-4, with D hard to call. Germline V CDR1 and CDR2: SGHAT, FQNNGV. V dropped 6 bases and J dropped 0 bases, with 3 bases sitting between them. The CDR3 spans 12 residues. Written as DNA, the CDR3 is TGTGCCAGCAGTATAGCCAAAAACATTCAGTACTTC. The encoded protein is CASSIAKNIQYF.

This clonotype was seen only a few times. The V call is TRBV29-1, the J call TRBJ2-3; D possibly corresponds to TRBD2 (6 bases). CDR3 size: 14 residues. CDR1 is SQVTM and CDR2 is ANQGSEA in the germline V gene. With 3 bases removed from V and 5 bases from J, the gap between germline ends came to 15 bases. The DNA of the CDR3 is TGCAGCGTTGACGGTCAGGACTACCAAGATACGCAGTATTTT. This codes for CSVDGQDYQDTQYF.

This clonotype was counted ten times or more. The chain employs TRBV5-1 and TRBJ2-6; no clear D. Trimming took off 1 base at V and 1 base at J, with 6 bases between the two ends. CDR1 and CDR2 (germline): SGHRS, YFSETQ. CDR3 length: 15 amino acids. For the CDR3, the DNA is TGCGCCAGCAGCTTGTTTCCGTCTGGGGCCAACGTCCTGACTTTC. Translating it yields CASSLFPSGANVLTF. The full variable domain, rest sourced from reference TRBV5-1 and TRBJ2-6, is KAGVTQTPRYLIKTRGQQVTLSCSPISGHRSVSWYQQTPGQGLQFLFEYFSETQRNKGNFPGRFSGRQFSNSRSEMNVSTLELGDSALYLCASSLFPSGANVLTFGAGSRLTVL.

This clonotype was recorded many times. This chain connects TRBV14 to TRBJ2-2; D tentatively fits TRBD1 or TRBD2 (5 bases each). Trimming took off 6 bases at V and 4 bases at J, with 9 bases between the two ends. Germline assignment: CDR1 SGHDN and CDR2 FVKESK. This CDR3 has 13 residues. CDR3 protein: CASSLRGTGELFF. DNA for the CDR3: TGTGCCAGCAGTTTGAGGGGCACCGGGGAGCTGTTTTTT.

This clonotype occurred many times. The rearrangement joins TRBV28 to TRBJ1-3; the D gene is possibly TRBD1 (5 bases). The V gene lost 3 bases and the J gene lost 0 bases, with 18 bases spanning the gap. There are 18 residues in the CDR3. Germline lookup yields CDR1 MDHEN and CDR2 SYDVKM. DNA for the CDR3: TGTGCCAGCAGTTTTACGTACGGGACGGCGAGCTCTGGAAACACCATATATTTT. It is translated as CASSFTYGTASSGNTIYF.

This clonotype was counted many times. This sequence joins TRBV28 and TRBJ2-7, with TRBD2 matching 12 bases. V trimming: 5 bases; J trimming: 7 bases; junction bases outside the gene matches: 12. CDR1 is MDHEN, CDR2 SYDVKM, per germline. The CDR3 covers 16 residues. The CDR3 spells CASSLSIGLAGQEQYF. The CDR3 DNA follows: TGTGCCAGCAGTCTGAGTATAGGACTAGCGGGGCAAGAGCAGTACTTC.

The chain links TRBV3-1 to TRBJ1-3; D is undetermined. Trimming removed 0 bases at V and 10 bases at J, with 7 bases between. This CDR3 spans 12 amino acids. The germline V gene encodes CDR1 LGHDT and CDR2 YNNKEL (reference sequence). CDR3 in DNA: TGTGCCAGCAGCCAAGAGGAGAAAACCATATATTTT. Translated: CASSQEEKTIYF.

There are many counts of this clonotype. The CDR3 is CSAESGVSGNTIYF. Written as DNA, the CDR3 is TGCAGCGCAGAAAGCGGCGTCTCTGGAAACACCATATATTTT. The chain joins TRBV29-1 to TRBJ1-3; D gene unclear. The germline V and J ends were trimmed by 7 bases and 0 bases, with 13 bases remaining between them. The CDR3 covers 14 residues. Germline V gene sequence: CDR1 SQVTM, CDR2 ANQGSEA.

To note about this clonotype: Possible read error: a much larger clone is one base away. The chain is built from TRBV20-1 and TRBJ2-5; 8 bases match TRBD2. The CDR3 has 15 residues. CDR1 and CDR2 from the germline V gene are DFQATT and SNEGSKA (reference sequence). CDR3 nucleotides: TGCAGTGCTAGTAGCACTAGCGGTAAACAAGAGACCCGGTACTTC. This encodes CSASSTSGKQETRYF.

The CDR3 reads CASRDTLRTEAFF. DNA for the CDR3: TGTGCCAGCAGAGACACCCTCCGCACTGAAGCTTTCTTT. The chain joins TRBV12-3 or TRBV12-4 to TRBJ1-1; D remains ambiguous. Deletions cut 6 bases from V and 4 bases from J, with 12 bases between. CDR3 size: 13 residues.

Many counts were recorded for this clonotype. This chain uses TRBV20-1 with TRBJ1-2; D is perhaps TRBD1 (5 bases). The germline V gene has CDR1 DFQATT and CDR2 SNEGSKA (reference sequence). V lost 4 bases and J lost 9, with 15 bases in between. The CDR3 extends over 12 amino acids. CDR3 sequence reads: CSAMEGNERYTF. The CDR3 coding sequence is TGCAGTGCTATGGAGGGGAATGAGCGCTACACCTTC.

This clonotype was observed many times. The chain combines TRBV7-9 with TRBJ2-5; D not resolved. V dropped 3 bases and J dropped 1 base, with 9 bases sitting between them. CDR3 length: 14 amino acids. Germline loops: CDR1 SEHNR, CDR2 FQNEAQ (reference sequence). This CDR3 reads CASSFELTQETQYF. DNA for the CDR3: TGTGCCAGCAGCTTCGAACTGACCCAAGAGACCCAGTACTTC.

This clonotype has a count of ten or more. V usage is TRBV7-6 and J usage is TRBJ2-5; 11 bases are a match to TRBD2. CDR3 size: 17 residues. CDR1 SGHVS and CDR2 FNYEAQ come from the germline V gene. V shed 1 base, J shed 5 bases, and the junction held 9 bases outside the gene matches. The CDR3 sequence: CASSLGGSGGAMETQYF. The CDR3 DNA reads as TGTGCCAGCAGCTTAGGTGGTAGCGGGGGGGCAATGGAGACCCAGTACTTC.

V is TRBV9 and J is TRBJ1-2; TRBD1 matches 9 bases. The germline gives CDR1 SGDLS, CDR2 YYNGEE. The J segment lost 5 bases and the V segment lost 0 bases, leaving 8 bases of the junction unmatched. This CDR3 has 16 amino acids. The CDR3 region is CASSVATGQGIYGYTF. CDR3 DNA: TGTGCCAGCAGCGTAGCTACGGGACAGGGAATATATGGCTACACCTTC.

The CDR3 loop is CASSLPDGGGTEAFF. The CDR3 region has the DNA TGTGCCAGCAGTTTACCCGATGGCGGCGGCACTGAAGCTTTCTTT. This chain connects TRBV28 to TRBJ1-1, with D hard to call. CDR3 length equals 15 residues. Looked up from germline, CDR1 is MDHEN and CDR2 is SYDVKM. The V and J ends lost 2 bases and 4 bases respectively, with 14 bases between them.

In this sample, this clonotype turned up many times. This chain connects TRBV6-1 to TRBJ1-3; TRBD1 matches at 8 bases. Germline lookup yields CDR1 MNHNS and CDR2 SASEGT. Trimming cost V 11 bases and J 0 bases; bases outside gene matches: 9. This CDR3 region has 15 residues. CDR3 in amino acids: CAASRTGGSGNTIYF. The CDR3, as DNA: TGTGCCGCGAGTCGAACAGGGGGCTCTGGAAACACCATATATTTT.

The V call is TRBV19, the J call TRBJ1-1; 8 bases are a match to TRBD1. The CDR3 has 15 amino acids. V was clipped by 5 bases and J by 0 bases; unmatched bases: 5. In germline, CDR1 is LNHDA, CDR2 SQIVND (reference sequence). The CDR3 bases are TGTGCCAGTAGTCGGCCAGGGGGCCTGAACACTGAAGCTTTCTTT. It encodes CASSRPGGLNTEAFF.

The chain is built from TRBV28 and TRBJ2-7, with a tentative D call TRBD1 (5 bases). V gave up 5 bases and J gave up 3 bases, with 14 bases separating them. The CDR3 consists of 14 residues. Looked up from germline, CDR1 is MDHEN and CDR2 is SYDVKM. The CDR3 here is CASSPPDRNYEQYF. CDR3 nucleotide sequence: TGTGCCAGCAGTCCCCCCGACAGAAACTACGAGCAGTACTTC.

Of note for this clonotype: Its ends do not fully match the called genes, so a read error is possible. The chain combines TRBV12-3 or TRBV12-4 with TRBJ1-6; 9 bases are shared with TRBD1. CDR3 length equals 16 residues. The CDR3 loop is CASRSTGGNFNSPPHF. CDR3 bases: TGTGCCAGCAGGTCTACAGGGGGCAACTTTAATTCACCCCCCCACTTT.

This clonotype was seen many times. This sequence joins TRBV6-5 and TRBJ1-1; D gene ambiguous. Per the germline V gene, CDR1 is MNHEY and CDR2 is SVGAGI. Trimming stripped 2 bases from V and 4 bases from J, with 11 bases between. This CDR3 region has 14 residues. The CDR3 nucleotides are TGTGCCAGCAGTTACGAGGCCGGCGGCACTGAAGCTTTCTTT. Its protein is CASSYEAGGTEAFF.

This clonotype was counted between two and nine times. The chain is built from TRBV4-1 and TRBJ1-3; D uncertain. CDR3 length: 19 amino acids. V shed 0 bases and J shed 0 bases, with 18 bases lying between them. Looked up from germline, CDR1 is MGHRA and CDR2 is YSYEKL. The CDR3 is CASSQDSLSPGYSGNTIYF. CDR3 sequence (DNA): TGCGCCAGCAGCCAAGATTCCCTATCCCCAGGATACTCTGGAAACACCATATATTTT.

This clonotype occurred many times. This rearrangement joins TRBV19 to TRBJ2-7; D might be TRBD2 (6 bases). The germline CDR1 and CDR2 sequences are LNHDA and SQIVND (reference sequence). With 1 base removed from V and 4 bases from J, the gap between germline ends came to 14 bases. This CDR3 is built from 15 residues. The CDR3 is CASSIAGTGEYEQYF. CDR3 nucleotide sequence: TGTGCCAGTAGTATAGCCGGGACTGGAGAGTACGAGCAGTACTTC. Full variable domain (rest looked up from reference TRBV19 and TRBJ2-7): DGGITQSPKYLFRKEGQNVTLSCEQNLNHDAMYWYRQDPGQGLRLIYYSQIVNDFQKGDIAEGYSVSREKKESFPLTVTSAQKNPTAFYLCASSIAGTGEYEQYFGPGTRLTVT.

The chain combines TRBV6-1 with TRBJ1-1; possible D gene TRBD1, 5 bases. The germline V and J ends were trimmed by 1 base and 7 bases, with 13 bases remaining between them. Germline assignment: CDR1 MNHNS and CDR2 SASEGT. This CDR3 contains 14 residues. The CDR3 loop is CASSEVWQGGEAFF. CDR3 in DNA: TGTGCCAGCAGTGAAGTATGGCAGGGCGGTGAAGCTTTCTTT.

This clonotype was counted ten times or more. V and J are TRBV6-1 and TRBJ1-2; D is unresolved. The V gene's germline CDR1 is MNHNS and CDR2 SASEGT. V shed 3 bases and J shed 2 bases, with 13 bases lying between them. CDR3 size: 15 residues. The CDR3 loop reads CASSDVPADNYGYTF. In DNA, the CDR3 is TGTGCCAGCAGTGACGTCCCAGCAGACAACTATGGCTACACCTTC.

This clonotype was picked up many times. V is TRBV28 and J is TRBJ2-7; D uncertain. The CDR3 runs 12 residues. Trimming took off 2 bases at V and 2 bases at J, with 4 bases between the two ends. Germline loops: CDR1 MDHEN, CDR2 SYDVKM. CDR3 DNA: TGTGCCAGCAGTTTACCCCCCTACGAGCAGTACTTC. It translates to CASSLPPYEQYF.

There are many counts of this clonotype. The junction shows a germline mismatch at one end, possibly a read error. The chain employs TRBV11-2 and TRBJ2-7, with D perhaps TRBD2 (5 bases). The CDR3 totals 14 residues. The germline V gene has CDR1 SGHAT and CDR2 FQNNGV. The chain's CDR3 is CATSHRGLHYEQYF. As DNA, the CDR3 is TGTGCCACCAGCCATAGAGGACTGCACTACGAGCAGTACTTC.

With regard to this clonotype: A much larger clonotype is one base distant, so this may be a read error. It is likely a read error, because the conserved phenylalanine at the end of the CDR3 is missing. The chain has TRBV5-1 and TRBJ1-2; 8 bases are shared with TRBD1. Per the germline V gene, CDR1 is SGHRS and CDR2 is YFSETQ. The CDR3 extends over 17 amino acids. The junction had 10 bases not matched to a gene; V was cut back by 3 bases and J by 0 bases. CDR3 in amino acids: CASSSRGRQGTNYGYTY. DNA for the CDR3: TGCGCCAGCAGCTCCCGAGGGCGACAGGGGACTAACTATGGCTACACCTAC.

This clonotype was detected a few times. This chain connects TRBV6-2 or TRBV6-3 to TRBJ2-7, with 8 bases identical to TRBD2. The CDR3 consists of 17 residues. Trimming at V came to 0 bases and at J to 2 bases, leaving 9 bases not matched to a gene. CDR1 is MNHEY and CDR2 is SVGEGT in the germline V gene. The CDR3 sequence: CASSYSPLHGRAYEQYF. The CDR3 DNA is TGTGCCAGCAGTTACTCGCCCCTCCACGGGAGGGCCTACGAGCAGTACTTC.

This clonotype was observed a single time. V is TRBV6-5 and J is TRBJ2-5; perhaps TRBD2 as D (6 bases). The CDR3 loop spans 12 amino acids. CDR1 and CDR2 from the germline V gene are MNHEY and SVGAGI. The V gene lost 11 bases and the J gene lost 0 bases, with 10 bases spanning the gap. The CDR3 coding sequence is TGTGCCCACGCGGGGTACCAAGAGACCCAGTACTTC. Protein product: CAHAGYQETQYF.